Sequencing of this TCR beta chain was carried out in a study of control samples from healthy donors and cancer patients. The data were produced by immunoSEQ multiplex PCR, yet TCRdb's version contains in-frame clones alone and is incomplete. This table holds more than 70,000 clones, 94% found once. V was pared by 11 bases and J by 4 bases, with 6 bases between. Germline V gene data show CDR1 as LNHDA and CDR2 as SQIVND (reference sequence). The CDR3 length is 10 residues. The sequence came from a woman between 25 and 40 years old in good health. Sequences were obtained from blood. The rearrangement uses TRBV19 and TRBJ2-1; no clear D gene. CDR3 coding DNA: TGTGCCTGTGGATACAATGAGCAGTTCTTC. It yields the protein CACGYNEQFF. Full variable domain (rest looked up from reference TRBV19 and TRBJ2-1): DGGITQSPKYLFRKEGQNVTLSCEQNLNHDAMYWYRQDPGQGLRLIYYSQIVNDFQKGDIAEGYSVSREKKESFPLTVTSAQKNPTAFYLCACGYNEQFFGPGTRLTVL.